This TCR beta chain was captured by sequencing in a study of beta chain features in type 1 diabetes. Study overall: Healthy donors, compared against patients, showed similar age, gender and cell yields.

Sequencing targeted expressed TCRB transcripts, as all isolated RNA had been reverse transcribed. Profiled with immunoSEQ multiplex PCR; TCRdb holds only in-frame clones, not every one. Of a few hundred thousand clones detected, 20% to 25% appear once; the ten largest clones hold more than 0.009%. This clone has a handful of counts. Its target is not known. This CDR3 is built from 15 residues. The V gene's germline CDR1 is MGHRA and CDR2 YSYEKL. Trimming took 2 bases from V and 0 from J, leaving 7 bases between them. General observations from the study: Whether TCRB rearrangement is influenced by HLA type was left unresolved in this analysis. TCRB CDR3s from Type 1 diabetes patients were moderately but significantly shorter in all four CD4+ subsets. In comparison with healthy donors, patients had naive, central memory and Treg TCRB repertoires that appeared more similar. Patients with type 1 diabetes carried fewer insertions and had more deletions at their VDJ junctions.

The chain links TRBV4-1 to TRBJ1-4; D remains unclear. The sample taken for sequencing was naive CD4+ T cells from blood. The TCR was taken from a woman aged 25 to 39 with type 1 diabetes. The CDR3 DNA follows: TGCGCCAGCAGCCAAAACAGTGCAACTAATGAAAAACTGTTTTTT. As protein: CASSQNSATNEKLFF.